The text below deals with one T cell receptor beta chain. Its antigen is as yet unknown. Template switching was used to attach UMIs, which incorporated a 6-nucleotide sample barcode. TCRdb re-called the 5' RACE reads, yielding one record per CDR3 amino acid sequence without DNA. The sample data list approximately 400,000 distinct CDR3 sequences. The entry originates in a study of monozygotic twins with inflammatory bowel disease. The CDR3 spans 14 residues. Looked up from germline, CDR1 is SGHRS and CDR2 is YFSETQ. Study outcomes and limitations: Relative clonotype sharing with others was diminished in IBD patients versus healthy twins, particularly with disease activity.

The rearrangement joins TRBV5-1 to TRBJ1-1; the TCRdb call, TRBD1, lacks DNA for checking. The specimen sequenced was blood. The sequence was obtained from a human donor with ulcerative colitis or Crohn's disease, or a healthy co-twin of an affected twin (not recorded which). This CDR3 reads CASSIRDPNTEAFF.